The 30 T cell receptor beta chains below all came from one sample that was sequenced in a study of blood T cell repertoires in COVID-19 (dated by TCRdb to 2018 to 2021). Library preparation was by the immunoSEQ multiplex PCR assay. TCRdb re-hosts the immuneACCESS table, in-frame sequences only. Its copies lack some clones; in the studies checked, an unresolved V gene accounts for under half of them, and the cause for the rest is not known. This sample gives around 220,000 clones in total; 70% to 90% of them show up just once. Approximately 1.5% of the sample comes from the top ten. The sample was peripheral blood. The receptors come from a young man with active or convalescent COVID-19.

V and J are TRBV30 and TRBJ1-1; 8 bases are shared with TRBD1. This CDR3 spans 15 amino acids. J gave up 5 bases and V 0 bases, and 8 bases lay outside the gene matches. Germline assignment: CDR1 GTSNPN and CDR2 SVGIG (reference sequence). CDR3 nucleotides: TGTGCCTGGAGTGTAGGCAGGGGGCGATCGACTGAAGCTTTCTTT. Translating gives CAWSVGRGRSTEAFF.

The chain couples TRBV5-4 to TRBJ2-7; 9 bases map to TRBD2. Germline CDR1 is SGHNT and CDR2 is YYREEE (reference sequence). V shed 0 bases and J 5 bases; nucleotides not matched to a gene: 9. The CDR3 has 16 amino acids. This chain's CDR3 is CASSLVAGGPVHEQYF. The CDR3, as DNA: TGTGCCAGCAGCTTGGTGGCGGGAGGGCCGGTCCACGAGCAGTACTTC.

The chain has TRBV5-4 and TRBJ1-1; D is unclear. This CDR3 is 13 amino acids long. CDR1 is SGHNT and CDR2 is YYREEE in the germline V gene (reference sequence). The ends were cut back, 4 bases at V and 2 bases at J, with 9 bases in the middle. The chain's CDR3 is CASSPPTNTEAFF. The CDR3 DNA reads as TGTGCCAGCAGCCCGCCTACCAACACTGAAGCTTTCTTT.

The chain employs TRBV11-1 and TRBJ2-2; D is undetermined. The CDR3 is 16 amino acids. The V gene's germline CDR1 is SGHAT and CDR2 FQDESV (reference sequence). V gave up 5 bases and J gave up 3 bases, with 16 bases separating them. This CDR3 is CASSPERSGDTGELFF. The CDR3 DNA sequence: TGTGCCAGCAGCCCGGAGCGATCCGGAGACACCGGGGAGCTGTTTTTT.

This chain joins TRBV24-1 and TRBJ2-1, with 9 bases lining up with TRBD2. This CDR3 spans 15 amino acids. J gave up 2 bases and V 5 bases, and 3 bases lay outside the gene matches. The germline V gene has CDR1 KGHDR and CDR2 SFDVKD. In DNA form, the CDR3 reads TGTGCCACCAGTGCGGTAGCGGGGGCCTACAATGAGCAGTTCTTC. Translating it yields CATSAVAGAYNEQFF.

The chain has TRBV5-8 and TRBJ2-1; 9 bases are a match to TRBD1. The length of the CDR3 is 15 residues. Germline-derived CDR1 and CDR2 are SGHTS and YDEGEE. Trimming cost V 1 base and J 3 bases; bases outside gene matches: 2. The CDR3 loop is CASSLPGQGYNEQFF. CDR3 sequence (DNA): TGTGCCAGCAGCTTGCCGGGACAGGGCTACAATGAGCAGTTCTTC.

The chain combines TRBV7-3 with TRBJ2-5; TRBD1 matches 8 bases. This CDR3 spans 13 amino acids. J was trimmed by 5 bases and V by 5 bases; bases with no gene match: 4. Germline-derived CDR1 and CDR2 are SGHTA and FQGTGA. CDR3 loop: CASSLSGGETQYF. The CDR3 DNA follows: TGTGCCAGCAGCCTATCAGGGGGCGAGACCCAGTACTTC.

The chain employs TRBV6-5 and TRBJ2-1; 11 bases are shared with TRBD2. V shed 7 bases, J shed 4 bases, and the junction held 6 bases outside the gene matches. The CDR3 is made up of 15 amino acids. Per germline, CDR1 MNHEY and CDR2 SVGAGI. This CDR3 is CASKTTSGGYNEQFF. The CDR3, as DNA: TGTGCCAGCAAAACCACTAGCGGGGGTTACAATGAGCAGTTCTTC.

This chain joins TRBV30 and TRBJ2-1, with D uncertain. The CDR3 totals 15 residues. CDR1 is GTSNPN, CDR2 SVGIG, per germline (reference sequence). The ends were cut back, 6 bases at V and 4 bases at J, with 19 bases in the middle. CDR3 region: CACTPGLIVYNEQFF. Here the CDR3 DNA reads TGTGCCTGCACCCCCGGTCTAATTGTTTACAATGAGCAGTTCTTC.

This chain connects TRBV27 to TRBJ1-2; unclear D gene. Germline CDR1 MNHEY, CDR2 SMNVEV (reference sequence). Trimming took off 2 bases at V and 2 bases at J, with 15 bases between the two ends. The CDR3 runs 16 residues. For the CDR3, the DNA is TGTGCCAGCAGTTTAGCTACTGAGGTCGTCAACTATGGCTACACCTTC. It yields the protein CASSLATEVVNYGYTF.

This rearrangement joins TRBV6-6 to TRBJ2-6, with 8 bases lining up with TRBD1. V shed 6 bases, J shed 10 bases, and the junction held 11 bases outside the gene matches. The CDR3 has 15 amino acids. Germline loops: CDR1 MNHNY, CDR2 SVGAGI (reference sequence). For the CDR3, the DNA is TGTGCCAGCAGCCACGGACAGGGTTTAGAGAACGTCCTGACTTTC. Its translation is CASSHGQGLENVLTF.

DNA of the CDR3: TGTGCCAGCTCACCGGGGACAGGGGGGTCCTACGAGCAGTACTTC. This gives the protein CASSPGTGGSYEQYF. J is TRBJ2-7 and V is TRBV18, with 11 bases that match TRBD1. The germline gives CDR1 KGHSH, CDR2 LQKENI. V lost 3 bases, J lost 1 base, and 2 bases stayed unmatched. The CDR3 covers 15 residues.

The rearrangement links TRBV28 to TRBJ1-6; 7 bases map to TRBD1. The V gene's germline CDR1 is MDHEN and CDR2 SYDVKM. The CDR3 is 16 residues long. With V trimmed by 3 bases and J by 7 bases, 9 bases remained unmatched. CDR3 DNA sequence: TGTGCCAGCAGTTTTCGGTACAGGGGCACAAATTCACCCCTCCACTTT. Its protein is CASSFRYRGTNSPLHF.

This sequence joins TRBV6-5 and TRBJ2-7; 7 nucleotides match TRBD2. The junction had 8 bases not matched to a gene; V was cut back by 2 bases and J by 7 bases. Germline lookup yields CDR1 MNHEY and CDR2 SVGAGI. This CDR3 contains 14 residues. CDR3 in amino acids: CASSYRGRMKEQYF. DNA of the CDR3: TGTGCCAGCAGTTACCGCGGGAGAATGAAGGAGCAGTACTTC.

This chain links TRBV9 with TRBJ2-7; no clear D gene. V was shortened by 0 bases and J by 0 bases, with 10 bases between the two germline ends. The CDR3 has 15 residues. Germline V gene sequence: CDR1 SGDLS, CDR2 YYNGEE. Here the CDR3 reads CASSVAYGSSYEQYF. The CDR3 DNA follows: TGTGCCAGCAGCGTAGCCTACGGTAGCTCCTACGAGCAGTACTTC.

The J gene is TRBJ1-3, the V gene TRBV21-1. TRBV21-1 is a documented pseudogene. The CDR3 is 18 residues long. The DNA of the CDR3 is TGTGCCAGCCCGGAGGAGGGGAACATTAACTTCTCTGGAAACACCATATATTTT. Translation gives CASPEEGNINFSGNTIYF.

The rearrangement joins TRBV25-1 to TRBJ2-5; D possibly corresponds to TRBD2 (6 bases). Germline CDR1 MGHDK, CDR2 SYGVNS. CDR3 size: 11 residues. Trimming removed 8 bases at V and 5 bases at J, with 9 bases between. Written as DNA, the CDR3 is TGTGCCAGCCGGGGGTTTGAGACCCAGTACTTC. Protein sequence: CASRGFETQYF.

V gene TRBV12-3 or TRBV12-4 combines with J gene TRBJ2-1; 10 bases agree with TRBD2. The CDR3 has 13 residues. V was clipped by 4 bases and J by 10 bases; unmatched bases: 4. CDR3 residues: CASSSVAGGEQFF. CDR3 coding DNA: TGTGCCAGCAGTTCCGTAGCGGGAGGCGAGCAGTTCTTC.

This clone turned up a few times. The gene calls are TRBV21-1 and TRBJ1-1; TRBD1 is taken as the D call from the table, unchecked against the DNA. TRBV21-1 is tagged as a pseudogene. The CDR3 spans 15 residues. CDR3 bases: TGTGCCAGCAGCGAGGGGGTTAAGGGTGACACTGAAGCTTTCTTT. This codes for CASSEGVKGDTEAFF.

J is TRBJ2-1 and V is TRBV9, with no clear D. CDR1 is SGDLS, CDR2 YYNGEE, per germline. Trimming left V 4 bases short and J 6 bases short, with 8 bases between. CDR3 length equals 12 residues. The CDR3 loop reads CASSPLGNEQFF. Written as DNA, the CDR3 is TGTGCCAGCAGCCCCCTAGGCAATGAGCAGTTCTTC.

This clone showed up just once. This rearrangement joins TRBV3-1 (or the pseudogene TRBV3-2) to TRBJ2-7, with 10 bases fitting TRBD2. The CDR3 length is 19 residues. Germline CDR1 reads LGHDT; CDR2 reads YNNKEL (reference sequence). V shed 1 base and J 0 bases; nucleotides not matched to a gene: 12. The CDR3 is CASSQAGGLASAHSYEQYF. CDR3 in DNA: TGTGCCAGCAGCCAAGCGGGGGGACTAGCGTCGGCTCACTCCTACGAGCAGTACTTC.

The rearrangement links TRBV5-1 to TRBJ2-4; D perhaps matches TRBD2 (5 bases). The CDR3 is 17 amino acids. Per germline, CDR1 SGHRS and CDR2 YFSETQ. Trimming took 0 bases from V and 2 from J, leaving 15 bases between them. CDR3 bases: TGCGCCAGCAGCTTGGGGTCACGGGATACCTCCAAAAACATTCAGTACTTC. Its translation is CASSLGSRDTSKNIQYF.

This clone has just one count. The chain recombines TRBV10-3 with TRBJ2-3, with TRBD1 matching 9 bases. CDR1 and CDR2 (germline): ENHRY, SYGVKD. The V segment lost 7 bases and the J segment 3 bases; nucleotides outside the gene matches: 8. The length of the CDR3 is 15 residues. CDR3 coding DNA: TGTGCCATCAAAGCGGACAGGGGATCTACAGATACGCAGTATTTT. Protein product: CAIKADRGSTDTQYF.

V is TRBV18 and J is TRBJ1-2; no firm D call. V lost 0 bases to trimming and J lost 7 bases, with 9 bases between them. The CDR3 is 13 residues long. CDR1 is KGHSH and CDR2 is LQKENI in the germline V gene. In DNA, the CDR3 is TGTGCCAGCTCACCACCGGTCAGGTCTGGCTACACCTTC. It specifies CASSPPVRSGYTF.

The genes are TRBV6-5 and TRBJ2-1, with 9 bases aligning to TRBD1. With V trimmed by 2 bases and J by 8 bases, 7 bases remained unmatched. This CDR3 spans 15 amino acids. CDR1 is MNHEY and CDR2 is SVGAGI in the germline V gene. The DNA of the CDR3 is TGTGCCAGCAGTTACGGGGGACAGGGTAATCATGAGCAGTTCTTC. It yields the protein CASSYGGQGNHEQFF.

J is TRBJ2-7 and V is TRBV7-2, with TRBD2 identical over 7 bases. The CDR3 contains 15 residues. J lost 5 bases, V lost 6 bases, and 13 bases had no gene match. Germline V CDR1 and CDR2: SGHTA, FQGNSA. The CDR3 loop is CASSSRGGSTDEQYF. CDR3 bases: TGTGCCAGCAGTTCTCGGGGCGGGAGTACCGACGAGCAGTACTTC.

V usage is TRBV4-3 and J usage is TRBJ2-6, with D perhaps matching TRBD2 (6 bases). V was trimmed by 1 base and J by 0 bases, leaving 7 bases between them. The germline V gene encodes CDR1 LGHNA and CDR2 YSLEER. The CDR3 length is 16 residues. The CDR3 region has the DNA TGCGCCAGCAGCCAAGGGAGGGACTCTGGGGCCAACGTCCTGACTTTC. Its protein product is CASSQGRDSGANVLTF.

The rearrangement uses TRBV7-2 and TRBJ2-1; a possible D gene is TRBD2 (5 bases). CDR3 length: 14 residues. CDR1 and CDR2 (germline): SGHTA, FQGNSA. Trimming took off 1 base at V and 10 bases at J, with 14 bases between the two ends. The CDR3 here is CASSLGSGGNEQFF. The DNA of the CDR3 is TGTGCCAGCAGCTTAGGTTCCGGAGGTAACGAGCAGTTCTTC.

V gene TRBV18 combines with J gene TRBJ1-1; perhaps TRBD1 as D (5 bases). This CDR3 region has 14 residues. Germline CDR1 KGHSH, CDR2 LQKENI. V was pared by 2 bases and J by 4 bases, with 11 bases between. CDR3 sequence: CASSPSGRATEAFF. In DNA, the CDR3 is TGTGCCAGCTCACCATCGGGCAGGGCCACTGAAGCTTTCTTT.

The rearrangement joins TRBV7-8 to TRBJ2-3, with TRBD2 matching 8 bases. CDR1 and CDR2 from the germline V gene are SGHVS and FQNEAQ. The CDR3 totals 18 residues. V shed 2 bases and J 5 bases; nucleotides not matched to a gene: 15. Here the CDR3 reads CASSLYSPASGRIDTQYF. For the CDR3, the DNA is TGTGCCAGCAGCTTATATTCCCCCGCTAGCGGGCGTATAGATACGCAGTATTTT.